The text below deals with one T cell receptor (beta chain). Antigen specificity is unknown. CDR1 and CDR2 from the germline V gene are MNHEY and SVGEGT. The CDR3 contains 14 residues. Trimming took 7 bases from V and 4 from J, leaving 16 bases between them. The source of the sample is a study of T-cell memory formation after mild COVID-19. Study findings and constraints: The CD4+ clones that contracted clustered mainly within CM and EM, and the CD8+ clones concentrated in EMRA. Contracting clones from day 15 to 85 showed balanced CD4/CD8; later expanders favored CD4+. The second-wave clones peaking on day 37 were not confirmed as SARS-CoV-2-specific.

TCRalpha and TCRbeta libraries used 5'RACE with constant-segment primers and UMIs. TCRdb processed the 5' RACE reads anew with MiXCR; each CDR3 protein has one entry. The sample carries hundreds of thousands of distinct CDR3 sequences, less than 25% recorded once. The rearrangement joins TRBV6-2 or TRBV6-3 to TRBJ1-1, with D perhaps matching TRBD1 (6 bases). What was sequenced was PBMCs or a T cell subset sorted from them (not recorded which). The sequence derives from an adult woman who had mild COVID-19 (a few samples of this study predate the infection). Cell type and time point are not known. For the CDR3, the DNA is TGTGCCAGCACCAGGGGATTGGCGAGCACTGAAGCTTTCTTT. This encodes CASTRGLASTEAFF.